The 30 T cell receptor beta chains presented below share a single source sample, sequenced in a study of T cell changes during pregnancy in multiple sclerosis. The protocol was immunoSEQ multiplex PCR, while the TCRdb copy is restricted to in-frame clones and leaves out a portion. In the table there are about 40,000 clones, approximately 88% of which are singletons. The source was peripheral blood, collected in the first trimester of pregnancy. The receptor source for this set is a female donor in good health, enrolled as a control in a pregnancy study.

The rearrangement links TRBV14 to TRBJ2-7; D is undetermined. Trimming took 0 bases from V and 6 from J, leaving 9 bases between them. CDR1 SGHDN and CDR2 FVKESK come from the germline V gene. The CDR3 is made up of 13 amino acids. The CDR3 nucleotides are TGTGCCAGCAGCCAAGATGGCCGAGGCGAGCAGTACTTC. Amino acids: CASSQDGRGEQYF.

The chain recombines TRBV30 with TRBJ2-5, with TRBD1 matching 8 bases. Germline V gene sequence: CDR1 GTSNPN, CDR2 SVGIG (reference sequence). CDR3 size: 13 residues. V lost 4 bases to trimming and J lost 5 bases; unmatched junction nucleotides: 6. The CDR3: CAWTQGARETQYF. The CDR3 nucleotides read TGTGCCTGGACCCAGGGGGCGCGGGAGACCCAGTACTTC. The variable domain in full, completed from reference TRBV30 and TRBJ2-5, reads SQTIHQWPATLVQPVGSPLSLECTVEGTSNPNLYWYRQAAGRGLQLLFYSVGIGQISSEVPQNLSASRPQDRQFILSSKKLLLSDSGFYLCAWTQGARETQYFGPGTRLLVL.

The chain uses TRBV11-3 and TRBJ2-2; D perhaps matches TRBD2 (6 bases). Germline loops: CDR1 SGHNT, CDR2 YENEEA. The V end was cut by 1 base, the J end by 0 bases, with 6 bases between. This CDR3 has 15 residues. Here the CDR3 DNA reads TGTGCCAGCAGCTTAGGACTAGCGAACACCGGGGAGCTGTTTTTT. This encodes CASSLGLANTGELFF.

The DNA for the CDR3 is TGTGCCAGCAGTCCCACGGACATCCAAGAGACCCAGTACTTC. Translated, it gives CASSPTDIQETQYF. The rearrangement links TRBV2 to TRBJ2-5, with D possibly matching TRBD1 (5 bases). In germline, CDR1 is SNHLY, CDR2 FYNNEI. The V end lost 5 bases, the J end lost 1 base, and 11 bases lay between the germline ends. There are 14 residues in the CDR3.

This chain connects TRBV7-8 to TRBJ2-6; D may be TRBD2 (5 bases). CDR3 length: 14 residues. The germline gives CDR1 SGHVS, CDR2 FQNEAQ. Trimming cost V 5 bases and J 3 bases, with 8 bases left between them. CDR3 protein: CASSRGGGANVLTF. Here the CDR3 DNA reads TGTGCCAGCAGCCGGGGTGGTGGGGCCAACGTCCTGACTTTC.

This clone was observed a handful of times. This sequence joins TRBV27 and TRBJ1-2; D is possibly TRBD1 (6 bases). Deletions cut 6 bases from V and 4 bases from J, with 18 bases between. Germline values: CDR1 MNHEY, CDR2 SMNVEV (reference sequence). The CDR3 has 15 residues. The CDR3 DNA reads TGTGCCAGCAGCTTCATCGACAGGATCGCCTATGGCTACACCTTC. Translated, it gives CASSFIDRIAYGYTF.

The V call is TRBV5-4, the J call TRBJ2-1; the match to TRBD2 covers 15 bases. This CDR3 is 16 amino acids long. Per germline, CDR1 SGHNT and CDR2 YYREEE (reference sequence). With V trimmed by 0 bases and J by 6 bases, 1 base remained unmatched. CDR3 in DNA: TGTGCCAGCAGCTTGGGGGGACTAGCGGGGGGCAATGAGCAGTTCTTC. Translated, it gives CASSLGGLAGGNEQFF.

The chain joins TRBV9 to TRBJ2-3; 10 bases agree with TRBD2. The V gene's germline CDR1 is SGDLS and CDR2 YYNGEE. J was trimmed by 4 bases and V by 7 bases; bases with no gene match: 6. The CDR3 spans 14 residues. The CDR3 loop reads CASERGGFSDTQYF. The CDR3 coding sequence is TGTGCCAGCGAGCGGGGGGGGTTTTCAGATACGCAGTATTTT.

This sequence joins TRBV7-9 and TRBJ1-2; 9 bases map to TRBD1. Per germline, CDR1 SEHNR and CDR2 FQNEAQ (reference sequence). CDR3 length: 12 residues. Unmatched junction bases numbered 8, after V lost 5 bases and J lost 13 bases. The CDR3 bases are TGTGCCAGCAGCCCGCGGACAGGGGAGGGCACCTTC. Amino acids: CASSPRTGEGTF.

The chain joins TRBV2 to TRBJ2-7; 7 bases line up with TRBD1. This CDR3 has 17 residues. The V segment lost 2 bases and the J segment 2 bases; nucleotides outside the gene matches: 12. Germline values: CDR1 SNHLY, CDR2 FYNNEI. CDR3 loop: CASSESRAGTAAYEQYF. CDR3 coding DNA: TGTGCCAGCAGTGAATCCCGAGCCGGGACAGCGGCCTACGAGCAGTACTTC. The variable domain in full, completed from reference TRBV2 and TRBJ2-7, reads EPEVTQTPSHQVTQMGQEVILRCVPISNHLYFYWYRQILGQKVEFLVSFYNNEISEKSEIFDDQFSVERPDGSNFTLKIRSTKLEDSAMYFCASSESRAGTAAYEQYFGPGTRLTVT.

CDR3 loop: CASSLGTSGATRDTQYF. In DNA, the CDR3 is TGTGCCAGCAGCTTAGGAACTAGCGGGGCTACTAGAGATACGCAGTATTTT. The rearrangement links TRBV7-2 to TRBJ2-3, with TRBD2 matching 10 bases. The V gene's germline CDR1 is SGHTA and CDR2 FQGNSA. Unmatched junction bases numbered 9, after V lost 1 base and J lost 5 bases. The CDR3 sequence is 17 residues long. Drawing the rest from reference TRBV7-2 and TRBJ2-3, the complete variable domain is GAGVSQSPSNKVTEKGKDVELRCDPISGHTALYWYRQSLGQGLEFLIYFQGNSAPDKSGLPSDRFSAERTGGSVSTLTIQRTQQEDSAVYLCASSLGTSGATRDTQYFGPGTRLTVL.

The CDR3 region has the DNA TGTGCTAGTGGCTTGTGGCCGGGACAGCGCAACTCCTACGAGCAGTACTTC. Amino acid sequence: CASGLWPGQRNSYEQYF. The V and J genes are TRBV12-5 and TRBJ2-7; 7 bases match TRBD1. After removal of 6 bases from V and 0 bases from J, the junction contained 14 bases not matched to a gene. The CDR3 extends over 17 amino acids. CDR1 is LGHNT and CDR2 is FRNRAP in the germline V gene.

The chain recombines TRBV19 with TRBJ1-5; TRBD1 matches 7 bases. In germline, CDR1 is LNHDA, CDR2 SQIVND (reference sequence). This CDR3 has 15 residues. V gave up 7 bases and J gave up 1 base; unmatched junction bases: 7. CDR3 sequence reads: CASTTGTGSNQPQHF. The CDR3 DNA reads TGTGCCAGTACGACAGGGACGGGGAGCAATCAGCCCCAGCATTTT.

Only one count was recorded for this clone. The chain couples TRBV10-3 to TRBJ2-7; 10 bases are shared with TRBD2. This CDR3 is 17 amino acids long. CDR1 ENHRY and CDR2 SYGVKD come from the germline V gene. The ends lost 6 bases at V and 2 bases at J; junction bases unmatched: 13. The CDR3 spells CAIRAASGSSLAYEQYF. DNA of the CDR3: TGTGCCATCAGGGCGGCTAGCGGGAGTTCCCTAGCCTACGAGCAGTACTTC.

The chain uses TRBV6-6 and TRBJ1-5, with D unclear. The CDR3 loop spans 14 amino acids. V was cut by 6 bases and J by 0 bases, with 9 bases left in between. Germline CDR1 is MNHNY and CDR2 is SVGAGI (reference sequence). CDR3 coding DNA: TGTGCCAGCAGATCAACGGGTAGCAATCAGCCCCAGCATTTT. Translated: CASRSTGSNQPQHF.

CDR3 coding DNA: TGTGCCAGCAGTTTCGGAGGCGCCCAGCATTTT. Its protein is CASSFGGAQHF. The chain has TRBV28 and TRBJ1-5; D gene unclear. The V gene's germline CDR1 is MDHEN and CDR2 SYDVKM. V lost 3 bases and J 11 bases, leaving 8 bases between the germline ends. The CDR3 is 11 residues long.

V is TRBV28 and J is TRBJ1-1; 8 bases align to TRBD1. This CDR3 contains 15 residues. With 6 bases clipped from V and 1 base from J, the junction kept 7 bases outside the gene matches. CDR1 and CDR2 (germline): MDHEN, SYDVKM. CDR3 bases: TGTGCCAGCAGCCGAACAGGGGGAGGGAACACTGAAGCTTTCTTT. It codes for CASSRTGGGNTEAFF.

The chain uses TRBV19 and TRBJ2-5, with 14 nucleotides matching TRBD2. Germline CDR1 reads LNHDA; CDR2 reads SQIVND (reference sequence). This CDR3 has 16 residues. The ends lost 4 bases at V and 3 bases at J; junction bases unmatched: 4. The CDR3, as DNA: TGTGCCAGTAGTACGACTAGCGGGGGGGCGGAAGAGACCCAGTACTTC. Its translation: CASSTTSGGAEETQYF.

This clone was counted a few times. This sequence joins TRBV10-3 and TRBJ1-2; D is uncertain. There are 12 residues in the CDR3. Trimming removed 1 base from V and 2 bases from J, with 2 bases in between. Germline assignment: CDR1 ENHRY and CDR2 SYGVKD. The CDR3 is CAISELNYGYTF. The CDR3 region has the DNA TGTGCCATCAGTGAGTTAAACTATGGCTACACCTTC.

The rearrangement links TRBV7-3 to TRBJ1-2; a weak D match, TRBD1 (6 bases). V was clipped by 5 bases and J by 5 bases, with 30 bases between them. The CDR3 sequence is 19 residues long. Germline V gene sequence: CDR1 SGHTA, CDR2 FQGTGA. CDR3 residues: CASSQTPPPTGSLGYGYTF. In DNA form, the CDR3 reads TGTGCCAGCAGCCAAACGCCCCCACCCACAGGGTCCCTGGGGTATGGCTACACCTTC.

The sample holds one count of this clone. The chain employs TRBV6-5 and TRBJ1-3; D uncertain. Germline CDR1 and CDR2: MNHEY and SVGAGI. The CDR3 runs 15 residues. V gave up 0 bases and J gave up 2 bases, with 8 bases separating them. As DNA, the CDR3 is TGTGCCAGCAGTTACTCGAGATTAGCTGGAAACACCATATATTTT. It is translated as CASSYSRLAGNTIYF.

J is TRBJ1-1 and V is TRBV18; a possible D gene is TRBD1 (5 bases). Germline loops: CDR1 KGHSH, CDR2 LQKENI. V dropped 2 bases and J dropped 7 bases, with 8 bases sitting between them. The CDR3 runs to 12 residues. CDR3 loop: CASSPGQGEAFF. CDR3 nucleotides: TGTGCCAGCTCACCAGGGCAGGGTGAAGCTTTCTTT.

The V call is TRBV5-1, the J call TRBJ2-5, with D perhaps matching TRBD2 (6 bases). This CDR3 comprises 15 residues. CDR1 and CDR2 from the germline V gene are SGHRS and YFSETQ. V was cut by 0 bases and J by 2 bases, with 11 bases left in between. The CDR3 spells CASSLVSGVQETQYF. The CDR3 nucleotides read TGCGCCAGCAGCTTGGTTAGCGGAGTACAAGAGACCCAGTACTTC.

The chain recombines TRBV7-9 with TRBJ1-1; TRBD1 aligns across 7 bases. V lost 10 bases and J lost 4; bases outside the gene matches: 6. This CDR3 comprises 12 residues. Looked up from germline, CDR1 is SEHNR and CDR2 is FQNEAQ (reference sequence). The chain's CDR3 is CAIDRGRTEAFF. The DNA for the CDR3 is TGTGCCATTGATAGGGGGCGCACTGAAGCTTTCTTT. Full variable domain (remainder filled in from reference TRBV7-9 and TRBJ1-1): DTGVSQNPRHKITKRGQNVTFRCDPISEHNRLYWYRQTLGQGPEFLTYFQNEAQLEKSRLLSDRFSAERPKGSFSTLEIQRTEQGDSAMYLCAIDRGRTEAFFGQGTRLTVV.

This clone was detected a few times. The chain links TRBV30 to TRBJ2-2, with TRBD1 matching 9 bases. This CDR3 has 15 residues. Germline CDR1 GTSNPN, CDR2 SVGIG (reference sequence). J gave up 3 bases and V 3 bases, and 5 bases lay outside the gene matches. CDR3: CAWRLQGADTGELFF. The CDR3 DNA is TGTGCCTGGAGATTACAGGGGGCGGACACCGGGGAGCTGTTTTTT.

The chain couples TRBV5-1 to TRBJ2-5, with 9 bases lining up with TRBD2. The germline gives CDR1 SGHRS, CDR2 YFSETQ. Trimming removed 0 bases from V and 0 bases from J; junction bases left unmatched: 18. The CDR3 has 21 amino acids. For the CDR3, the DNA is TGCGCCAGCAGCTTGGCGAAACACCCTCTTCAAAGCGGGAGGTACCAAGAGACCCAGTACTTC. Protein product: CASSLAKHPLQSGRYQETQYF. Filled out from reference TRBV5-1 and TRBJ2-5, the complete variable domain reads KAGVTQTPRYLIKTRGQQVTLSCSPISGHRSVSWYQQTPGQGLQFLFEYFSETQRNKGNFPGRFSGRQFSNSRSEMNVSTLELGDSALYLCASSLAKHPLQSGRYQETQYFGPGTRLLVL.

This clone has a single count. CDR3 DNA: TGTGCCAGCAGCTTAAGCGCAAGGGGAGGAGAGACCCAGTACTTC. This gives the protein CASSLSARGGETQYF. This rearrangement joins TRBV7-2 to TRBJ2-5; D might be TRBD2 (6 bases). CDR3 length: 15 residues. V lost 2 bases, J lost 4 bases, and 14 bases lay in between. Germline V gives CDR1 SGHTA, CDR2 FQGNSA.

The chain combines TRBV6-5 with TRBJ1-2, with TRBD1 identical over 8 bases. Germline CDR1 and CDR2: MNHEY and SVGAGI. V was pared by 6 bases and J by 7 bases, with 10 bases of the junction left unmatched. The CDR3 extends over 14 amino acids. CDR3: CASSLEVQGAGYTF. Written as DNA, the CDR3 is TGTGCCAGCAGCCTGGAGGTCCAGGGGGCTGGCTACACCTTC.

The J gene is TRBJ2-3, the V gene TRBV7-3; TRBD2 is a possible D gene (6 bases). This CDR3 has 16 amino acids. Per the germline V gene, CDR1 is SGHTA and CDR2 is FQGTGA. V lost 5 bases and J 0 bases, leaving 15 bases between the germline ends. CDR3 region: CASSPRGLPSTDTQYF. CDR3 in DNA: TGTGCCAGCAGCCCTCGGGGGTTACCTAGCACAGATACGCAGTATTTT.

The rearrangement links TRBV4-2 to TRBJ2-2, with D uncertain. The germline V gene has CDR1 LGHNA and CDR2 YNFKEQ. V was shortened by 4 bases and J by 1 base, with 7 bases between the two germline ends. The CDR3 loop spans 14 amino acids. CDR3 bases: TGTGCCAGCAGCCCAAGCGTGAACACCGGGGAGCTGTTTTTT. Translation: CASSPSVNTGELFF.